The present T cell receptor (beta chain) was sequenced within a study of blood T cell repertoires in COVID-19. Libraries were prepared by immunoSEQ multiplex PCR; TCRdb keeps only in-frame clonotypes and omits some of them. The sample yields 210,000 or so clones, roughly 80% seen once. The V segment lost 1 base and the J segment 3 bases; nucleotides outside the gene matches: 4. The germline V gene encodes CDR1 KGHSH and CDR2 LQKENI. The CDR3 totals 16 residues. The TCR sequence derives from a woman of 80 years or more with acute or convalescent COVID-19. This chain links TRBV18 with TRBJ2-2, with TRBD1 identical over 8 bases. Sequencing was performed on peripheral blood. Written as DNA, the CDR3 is TGTGCCAGCTCACCACGTAAGACAGGGGACACCGGGGAGCTGTTTTTT. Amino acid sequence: CASSPRKTGDTGELFF. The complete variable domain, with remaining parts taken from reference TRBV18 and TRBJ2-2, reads NAGVMQNPRHLVRRRGQEARLRCSPMKGHSHVYWYRQLPEEGLKFMVYLQKENIIDESGMPKERFSAEFPKEGPSILRIQQVVRGDSAAYFCASSPRKTGDTGELFFGEGSRLTVL.